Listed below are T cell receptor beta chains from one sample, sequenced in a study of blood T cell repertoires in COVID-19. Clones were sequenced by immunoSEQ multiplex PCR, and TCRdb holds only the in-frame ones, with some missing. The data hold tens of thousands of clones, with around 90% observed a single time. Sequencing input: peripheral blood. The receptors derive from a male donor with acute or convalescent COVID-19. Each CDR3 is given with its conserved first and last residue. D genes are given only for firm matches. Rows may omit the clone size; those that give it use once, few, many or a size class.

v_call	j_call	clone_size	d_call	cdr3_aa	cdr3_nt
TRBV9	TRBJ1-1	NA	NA	CASSDTGFNTEAFF	TGTGCCAGCAGCGATACAGGGTTCAACACTGAAGCTTTCTTT
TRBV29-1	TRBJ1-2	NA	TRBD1	CSTRDRAGYTF	TGCAGCACCCGGGACAGGGCTGGCTACACCTTC
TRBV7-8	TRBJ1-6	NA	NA	CASSLGLGGGSPLHF	TGTGCCAGCAGCTTAGGATTGGGGGGAGGTTCACCCCTCCACTTT
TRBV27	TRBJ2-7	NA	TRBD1	CASSSSAGTGGVEQYF	TGTGCCAGCAGTTCCTCCGCCGGGACAGGGGGCGTCGAGCAGTACTTC
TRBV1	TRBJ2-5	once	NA	CTSSLGREQETQYF	TGCACCAGCAGCCTGGGGCGGGAACAAGAGACCCAGTACTTC
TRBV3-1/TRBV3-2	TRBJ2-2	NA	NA	CASSQSGELFF	TGTGCCAGCAGCCAGAGCGGGGAGCTGTTTTTT
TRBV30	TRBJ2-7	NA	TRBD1	CAWSVQGASEQYF	TGTGCCTGGAGTGTACAGGGGGCGTCTGAGCAGTACTTC
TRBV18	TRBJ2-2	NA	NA	CASSGGEAAGELFF	TGTGCCAGCTCCGGCGGGGAGGCGGCCGGGGAGCTGTTTTTT
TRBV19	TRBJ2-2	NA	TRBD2	CASGRGPNTGELFF	TGTGCCAGTGGGAGGGGTCCGAACACCGGGGAGCTGTTTTTT
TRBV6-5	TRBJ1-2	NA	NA	CASRVQGYGYTF	TGTGCCAGCAGAGTACAGGGCTATGGCTACACCTTC
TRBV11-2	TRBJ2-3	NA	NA	CASSLEGAGTDTQYF	TGTGCCAGCAGCTTAGAAGGGGCTGGCACAGATACGCAGTATTTT
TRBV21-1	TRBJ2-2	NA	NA	CARRGSGGPNTGELFF	TGTGCCAGAAGAGGTAGCGGGGGTCCGAACACCGGGGAGCTGTTTTTT
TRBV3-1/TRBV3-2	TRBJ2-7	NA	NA	CASSQRIAAGLLFEQYF	TGTGCCAGCAGCCAGAGAATTGCCGCGGGCTTGTTATTCGAGCAGTACTTC
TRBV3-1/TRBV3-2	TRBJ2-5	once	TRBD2	CASSQGATSGDQETQYF	TGTGCCAGCAGCCAGGGGGCAACTAGCGGTGATCAAGAGACCCAGTACTTC
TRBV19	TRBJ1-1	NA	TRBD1	CASSAGQAGQTEAFF	TGTGCCAGTAGTGCAGGACAGGCGGGACAAACTGAAGCTTTCTTT
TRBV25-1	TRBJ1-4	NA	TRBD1	CASSETTGQGEKLFF	TGTGCCAGCAGTGAGACTACGGGACAGGGGGAAAAACTGTTTTTT
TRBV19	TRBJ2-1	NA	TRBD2	CASSIAGGPYNEQFF	TGTGCCAGTAGTATAGCGGGGGGACCTTACAATGAGCAGTTCTTC
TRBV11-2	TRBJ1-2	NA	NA	CASSLRGQTLNYGYTF	TGTGCCAGCAGCTTAAGAGGGCAGACGCTTAACTATGGCTACACCTTC
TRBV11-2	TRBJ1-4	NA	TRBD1	CAGPGDRVEKLFF	TGTGCCGGTCCAGGGGACAGGGTCGAAAAACTGTTTTTT
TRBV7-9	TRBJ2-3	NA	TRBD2	CASSLDGGGPSF	TGTGCCAGCAGCTTAGATGGCGGGGGTCCGTCTTTT
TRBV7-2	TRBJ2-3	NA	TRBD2	CASSLALRASGRLKRPTDTQYF	TGTGCCAGCAGCTTAGCGCTTAGGGCTAGCGGGAGACTGAAGCGCCCCACAGATACGCAGTATTTT
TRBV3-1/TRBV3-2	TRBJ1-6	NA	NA	CASSQPSTGSGNSPLHF	TGTGCCAGCAGCCAACCATCCACGGGTTCGGGTAATTCACCCCTCCACTTT
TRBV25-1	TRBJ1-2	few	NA	CASSLTATDYTF	TGTGCCAGCAGTCTCACAGCAACCGACTACACCTTC
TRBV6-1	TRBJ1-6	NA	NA	CASSEVGQSSSYNSPLHF	TGTGCCAGCAGTGAAGTTGGGCAGTCGAGCTCCTATAATTCACCCCTCCACTTT
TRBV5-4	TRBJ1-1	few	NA	CASSPRTDLNTEAFF	TGTGCCAGCAGCCCCCGGACAGACCTGAACACTGAAGCTTTCTTT
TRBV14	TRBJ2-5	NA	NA	CASSQTTGVGETQYF	TGTGCCAGCAGCCAGACCACAGGAGTGGGGGAGACCCAGTACTTC
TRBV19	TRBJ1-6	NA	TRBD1	CASSGQGNSPLHF	TGTGCCAGTAGTGGACAGGGGAATTCACCCCTCCACTTT
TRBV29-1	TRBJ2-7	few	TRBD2	CSVDVWTSGGYEQYF	TGCAGCGTTGACGTATGGACTAGCGGAGGTTACGAGCAGTACTTC
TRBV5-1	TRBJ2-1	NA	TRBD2	CASSLFGQGLAGGPPSYNEQFF	TGCGCCAGCAGCTTGTTCGGTCAGGGACTAGCGGGGGGCCCCCCCTCCTACAATGAGCAGTTCTTC
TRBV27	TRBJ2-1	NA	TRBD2	CASSSLTSGGRNNEQFF	TGTGCCAGCAGTTCCCTGACTAGCGGGGGCCGAAACAATGAGCAGTTCTTC
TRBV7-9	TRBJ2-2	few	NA	CASSLGGPLLTGELFF	TGTGCCAGCAGCTTAGGAGGGCCGCTACTCACCGGGGAGCTGTTTTTT
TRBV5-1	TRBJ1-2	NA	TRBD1	CASSLDQGASYGYTF	TGCGCCAGCAGCTTGGATCAGGGGGCCAGCTATGGCTACACCTTC
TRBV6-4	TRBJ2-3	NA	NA	CASSQGGLTDTQYF	TGTGCCAGCAGTCAGGGGGGCCTCACAGATACGCAGTATTTT
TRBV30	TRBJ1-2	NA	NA	CAWSVPFQGNYGYTF	TGTGCCTGGAGTGTCCCCTTTCAGGGAAACTATGGCTACACCTTC
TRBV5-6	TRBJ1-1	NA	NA	CASSSLPRITEAFF	TGTGCCAGCAGCTCCCTGCCGCGTATCACTGAAGCTTTCTTT
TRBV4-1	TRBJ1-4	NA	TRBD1	CASSQGRGLPEKLFF	TGCGCCAGCAGCCAAGGGAGGGGGCTGCCCGAAAAACTGTTTTTT
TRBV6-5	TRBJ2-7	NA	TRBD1	CASSSRQGKWYF	TGTGCCAGCAGTTCCAGACAGGGGAAATGGTACTTC
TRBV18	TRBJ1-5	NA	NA	CASSLGGINQPQHF	TGTGCCAGCTCCCTAGGGGGAATCAATCAGCCCCAGCATTTT
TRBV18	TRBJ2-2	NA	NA	CASSPRTTVNTGELFF	TGTGCCAGCTCACCACGAACGACAGTCAACACCGGGGAGCTGTTTTTT
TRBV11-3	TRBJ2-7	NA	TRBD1	CASSPGGSSYEQYF	TGTGCCAGCAGCCCAGGGGGTAGCTCCTACGAGCAGTACTTC
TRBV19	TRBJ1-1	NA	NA	CASLVETKGKAFF	TGTGCCAGTCTAGTGGAGACAAAGGGGAAAGCTTTCTTT
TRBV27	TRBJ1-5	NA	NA	CASSFTGTSNQPQHF	TGTGCCAGCAGTTTCACAGGGACCAGCAATCAGCCCCAGCATTTT
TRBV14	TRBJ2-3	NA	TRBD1	CASSQRAGQGARDTQYF	TGTGCCAGCAGCCAACGGGCCGGACAGGGGGCTCGAGATACGCAGTATTTT
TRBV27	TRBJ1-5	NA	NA	CASSLHRALQPQHF	TGTGCCAGCAGTTTGCACAGGGCGCTGCAGCCCCAGCATTTT
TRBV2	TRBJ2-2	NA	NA	CASSEPRGTGELFF	TGTGCCAGCAGTGAACCCCGGGGCACCGGGGAGCTGTTTTTT
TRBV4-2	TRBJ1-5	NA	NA	CASSPRREKGNQPQHF	TGTGCCAGCAGTCCCCGACGGGAGAAAGGCAATCAGCCCCAGCATTTT
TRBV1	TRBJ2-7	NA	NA	CTSSQENRGPLYEQYF	TGCACCAGCAGCCAAGAGAACAGGGGACCTCTCTACGAGCAGTACTTC
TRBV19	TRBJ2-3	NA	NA	CASSIEGLDTQYF	TGTGCCAGTAGTATAGAGGGCCTAGATACGCAGTATTTT
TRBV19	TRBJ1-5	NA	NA	CASSAPLTDPGQPQHF	TGTGCCAGTAGTGCTCCTCTGACAGACCCCGGTCAGCCCCAGCATTTT
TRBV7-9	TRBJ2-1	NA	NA	CASSLVPTWQNVHEQFF	TGTGCCAGCAGCTTAGTGCCCACCTGGCAGAATGTGCATGAGCAGTTCTTC
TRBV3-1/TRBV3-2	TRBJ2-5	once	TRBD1	CASSAGTGGGQTQYF	TGTGCCAGCAGCGCCGGGACAGGGGGCGGACAGACCCAGTACTTC
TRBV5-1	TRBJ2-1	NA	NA	CASSFSTEQFF	TGCGCCAGCAGCTTTAGTACGGAGCAGTTCTTC
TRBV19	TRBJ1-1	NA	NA	CASSIQGRNTEAFF	TGTGCCAGTAGTATACAGGGCCGGAACACTGAAGCTTTCTTT
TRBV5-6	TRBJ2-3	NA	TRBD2	CASSSRTSGLMGDTQYF	TGTGCCAGCAGCTCCCGGACTAGCGGGCTTATGGGGGATACGCAGTATTTT
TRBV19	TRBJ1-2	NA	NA	CASSSRGSPYGYTF	TGTGCCAGTAGTAGTAGGGGATCTCCCTATGGCTACACCTTC